This TCR beta chain was observed in a study of blood T cell repertoires in COVID-19. The wider study: Material from acute and convalescent COVID-19 was sourced from the United States, Italy and Spain. The cDNA or gDNA used as material had been derived from T cells, B-cell-depleted T cells, or PBMCs.

In the authors' workflow: Nucleated cell number was recorded as an estimate derived from reference gene primer amplification. Some clones are missing from TCRdb's copy, which holds only in-frame ones; the method was immunoSEQ multiplex PCR. V, J and clone size derive from that table, while D and trimming were established from the DNA sequence. The sample holds about 130,000 clones, roughly 86% seen once. The CDR3 spans 17 residues. Germline CDR1 reads SGHVS; CDR2 reads FQNEAQ. After removal of 5 bases from V and 3 bases from J, the junction contained 11 bases not matched to a gene. This sequence joins TRBV7-8 and TRBJ1-5; 9 bases are shared with TRBD1. The sequence came from a woman aged 45-65 years who had recovered from COVID-19. The source material was peripheral blood. Written as DNA, the CDR3 is TGTGCCAGCAGCCCACACCGGGGGACAGGGTCCAATCAGCCCCAGCATTTT. Translating it yields CASSPHRGTGSNQPQHF.